One T cell receptor beta chain is described in this entry. CDR1 is LNHDA, CDR2 SQIVND, per germline (reference sequence). With 5 bases removed from V and 4 bases from J, the gap between germline ends came to 15 bases. The CDR3 runs to 15 residues. These data originate in a study of blood T cell repertoires in COVID-19. Produced via immunoSEQ multiplex PCR; TCRdb's table is partial and in-frame only. The sample carries roughly 70,000 clones, over 85% recorded once. The sample consisted of peripheral blood. The chain carries TRBV19 and TRBJ1-5; D is perhaps TRBD1 (6 bases). The clonotype originates from a man over 45 with acute or convalescent COVID-19. The CDR3 DNA reads as TGTGCCAGTAGTTTCAGACAGGCCGCGAATCAGCCCCAGCATTTT. This translates into CASSFRQAANQPQHF. The full variable domain, in which reference TRBV19 and TRBJ1-5 provide the parts outside the CDR3, is DGGITQSPKYLFRKEGQNVTLSCEQNLNHDAMYWYRQDPGQGLRLIYYSQIVNDFQKGDIAEGYSVSREKKESFPLTVTSAQKNPTAFYLCASSFRQAANQPQHFGDGTRLSIL.